This T cell receptor beta chain was observed in a study of graft-versus-host responses after intestinal transplantation. The wider study: Every recipient had anti-thymocyte globulin induction and around three years of tacrolimus plus steroids.

Clones were sequenced by immunoSEQ multiplex PCR, and TCRdb holds only the in-frame ones, with some missing. The repertoire holds about 98,000 clones, with about 83% as singletons. General study results and limits: With peak circulating GvH clone levels came an association with early post-transplant HvG declines.

Germline CDR1 GTSNPN, CDR2 SVGIG (reference sequence). Trimming removed 2 bases from V and 2 bases from J; junction bases left unmatched: 12. CDR3 size: 17 residues. A word on this clone: Its antigen is not known.

Sequenced material: PBMCs, taken 255 days after intestinal transplant. This chain uses TRBV30 with TRBJ1-5, with 7 bases aligning to TRBD1. This sequence originates from a human patient who received an intestinal transplant, so some T cells may come from the graft donor. The CDR3 DNA reads as TGTGCCTGGAGTTCGGGACAGATTTTTAAGGGCAATCAGCCCCAGCATTTT. Translation gives CAWSSGQIFKGNQPQHF.